This TCR beta chain was recorded in a study of cytomegalovirus exposure and HLA in healthy donors. The overall study: There were 100 million to 130 million unique TCR beta sequences, drawn from about 200 million T cells, in an earlier analysis. The study, taken as a whole, reports: Confirmation in vitro established that a few CMV-associated chains were specific for CMV antigens. TCR beta chains numbering more than 150 were designated cytomegalovirus-associated.

With 60 Vbeta and 13 Jbeta primers, the PCR was carried out. Profiling relied on immunoSEQ multiplex PCR, and the TCRdb table lists in-frame clones only, not all of them. The sample lists tens of thousands of clones, 67% occurring once. J gave up 5 bases and V 4 bases, and 6 bases lay outside the gene matches. This CDR3 region has 15 residues. CDR1 is SGHNT, CDR2 YYREEE, per germline (reference sequence). Notes on this clone: Its antigen is undetermined.

The TCR originated in a woman aged 45-65 years in good health and CMV-seropositive. The genes are TRBV5-4 and TRBJ2-3; TRBD1 matches at 11 bases. The material sequenced was PBMCs. The DNA for the CDR3 is TGTGCCAGCAGCATAGGACAGGGGGCCCAAGATACGCAGTATTTT. Translated: CASSIGQGAQDTQYF.